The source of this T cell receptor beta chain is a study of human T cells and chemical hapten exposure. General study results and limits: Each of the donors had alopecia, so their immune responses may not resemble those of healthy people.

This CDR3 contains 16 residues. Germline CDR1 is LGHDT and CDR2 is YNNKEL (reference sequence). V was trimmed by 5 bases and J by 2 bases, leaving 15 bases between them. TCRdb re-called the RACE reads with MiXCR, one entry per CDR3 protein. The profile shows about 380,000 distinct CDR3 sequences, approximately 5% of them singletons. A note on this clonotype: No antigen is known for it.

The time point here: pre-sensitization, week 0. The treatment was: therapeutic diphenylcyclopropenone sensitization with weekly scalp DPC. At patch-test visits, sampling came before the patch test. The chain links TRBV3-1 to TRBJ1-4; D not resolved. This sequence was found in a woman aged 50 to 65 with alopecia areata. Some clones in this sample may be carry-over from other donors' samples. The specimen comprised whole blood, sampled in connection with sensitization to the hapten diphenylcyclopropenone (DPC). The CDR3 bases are TGTGCCAGCAGCGTAACCCGACTGTCGACTAATGAAAAACTGTTTTTT. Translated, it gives CASSVTRLSTNEKLFF.